This T cell receptor (beta chain) is drawn from a study of shared clonotypes between healthy human individuals. Study observations and caveats: About 5% was the fraction of naive CD4 clonotypes found shared across a few donors. Across subsets, estimated richness was generally greater for naive than for memory populations.

Concerning this clone itself: What it binds is not known. This sample also contains other DNA sequences that code for the same CDR3.

The J segment lost 6 bases and the V segment lost 1 base, leaving 2 bases of the junction unmatched. CDR1 GTSNPN and CDR2 SVGIG come from the germline V gene (reference sequence). This CDR3 comprises 12 residues. Partitioning of CD4+ cells yielded a CD45RA+ naive subset and a CD45RA-negative memory subset. In the original processing: Junction-only immunoSEQ sequences carried no quality scores, so filtering differed. Using immunoSEQ multiplex PCR, the repertoire was profiled, and TCRdb retains in-frame clones only, with some absent. V and J calls and clone size follow that table, whereas D and trimming were derived from the DNA. Of around 1 million clones listed, more than 75% are singletons.

The chain carries TRBV30 and TRBJ2-5; 7 bases are a match to TRBD1. The receptor was isolated from a man between 18 and 35 years old in good health. Sequenced material: memory CD4+ T cells sorted from blood. The subset was: CD45RA-negative fraction. The CDR3 DNA reads as TGTGCCTGGAGTGGACAGGGCCAGACCCAGTACTTC. Its protein is CAWSGQGQTQYF.